This T cell receptor beta chain came from a study of control samples from healthy donors and cancer patients. The assay was immunoSEQ multiplex PCR, and TCRdb's table has in-frame clones only and misses some. The sample has under 30,000 clones, 75% to 85% seen once. The trim removed 2 bases at V and 5 bases at J, leaving 2 bases unmatched. Germline V gene lookup returns CDR1 SGHTA and CDR2 FQGTGA. The CDR3 contains 14 residues. This TCR was sampled from a woman aged 55-69 years with head and neck cancer. The sample consisted of PBMCs. The J gene is TRBJ2-2, the V gene TRBV7-3, with TRBD2 matching 7 bases. In DNA form, the CDR3 reads TGTGCCAGCAGCTTAGTTAGCGGGACCGGGGAGCTGTTTTTT. Its translation is CASSLVSGTGELFF.